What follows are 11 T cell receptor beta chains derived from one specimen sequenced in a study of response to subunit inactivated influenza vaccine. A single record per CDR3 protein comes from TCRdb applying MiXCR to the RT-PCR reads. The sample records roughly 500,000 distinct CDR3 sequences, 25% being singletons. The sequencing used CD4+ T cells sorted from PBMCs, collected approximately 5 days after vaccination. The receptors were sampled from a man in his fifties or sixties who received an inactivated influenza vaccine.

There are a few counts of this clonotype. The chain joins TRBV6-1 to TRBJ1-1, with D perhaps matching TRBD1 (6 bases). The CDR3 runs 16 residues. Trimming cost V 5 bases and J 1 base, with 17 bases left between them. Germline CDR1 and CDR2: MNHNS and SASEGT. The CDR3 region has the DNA TGTGCCAGCAGTCCCCGTGCCGGGACAACGAACACTGAAGCTTTCTTT. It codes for CASSPRAGTTNTEAFF.

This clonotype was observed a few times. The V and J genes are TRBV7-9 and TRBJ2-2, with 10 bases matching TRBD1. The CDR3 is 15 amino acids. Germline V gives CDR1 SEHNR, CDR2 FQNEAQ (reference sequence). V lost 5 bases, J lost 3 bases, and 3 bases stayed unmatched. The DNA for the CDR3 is TGTGCCAGCAGCCCCGGACAGGGGGACACCGGGGAGCTGTTTTTT. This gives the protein CASSPGQGDTGELFF. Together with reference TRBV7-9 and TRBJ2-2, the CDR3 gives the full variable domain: DTGVSQNPRHKITKRGQNVTFRCDPISEHNRLYWYRQTLGQGPEFLTYFQNEAQLEKSRLLSDRFSAERPKGSFSTLEIQRTEQGDSAMYLCASSPGQGDTGELFFGEGSRLTVL.

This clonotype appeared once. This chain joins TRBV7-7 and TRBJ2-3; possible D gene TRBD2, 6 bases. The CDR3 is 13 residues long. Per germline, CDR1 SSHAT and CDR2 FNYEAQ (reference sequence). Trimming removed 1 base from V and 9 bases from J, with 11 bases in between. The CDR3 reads CASSLVSAGTQYF. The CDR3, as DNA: TGTGCCAGCAGCTTAGTGTCTGCGGGAACGCAGTATTTT.

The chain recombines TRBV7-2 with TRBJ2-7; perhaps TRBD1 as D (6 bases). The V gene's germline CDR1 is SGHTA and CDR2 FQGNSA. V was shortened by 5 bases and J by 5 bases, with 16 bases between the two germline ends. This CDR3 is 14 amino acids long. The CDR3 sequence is CASSPNRVINEQYF. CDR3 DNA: TGTGCCAGCAGCCCTAACAGGGTAATCAACGAGCAGTACTTC.

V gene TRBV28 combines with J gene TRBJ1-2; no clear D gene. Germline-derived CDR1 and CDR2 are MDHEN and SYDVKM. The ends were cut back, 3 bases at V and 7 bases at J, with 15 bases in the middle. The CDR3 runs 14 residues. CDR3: CASSFPDLQPGYTF. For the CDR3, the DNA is TGTGCCAGCAGTTTCCCCGATCTCCAACCTGGCTACACCTTC.

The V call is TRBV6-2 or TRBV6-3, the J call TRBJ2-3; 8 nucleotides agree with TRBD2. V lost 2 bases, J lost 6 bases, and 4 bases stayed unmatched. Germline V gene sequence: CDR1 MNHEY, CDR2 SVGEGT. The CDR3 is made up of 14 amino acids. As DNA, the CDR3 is TGTGCCAGCAGTTACCCTAGACTAGCGGATACGCAGTATTTT. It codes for CASSYPRLADTQYF.

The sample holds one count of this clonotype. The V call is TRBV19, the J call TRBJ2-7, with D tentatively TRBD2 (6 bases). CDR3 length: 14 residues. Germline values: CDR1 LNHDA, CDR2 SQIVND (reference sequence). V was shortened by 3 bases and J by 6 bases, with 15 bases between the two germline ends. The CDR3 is CASSMAGRPGEQYF. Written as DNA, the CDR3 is TGTGCCAGTAGTATGGCGGGGCGACCCGGCGAGCAGTACTTC. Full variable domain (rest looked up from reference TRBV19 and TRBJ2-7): DGGITQSPKYLFRKEGQNVTLSCEQNLNHDAMYWYRQDPGQGLRLIYYSQIVNDFQKGDIAEGYSVSREKKESFPLTVTSAQKNPTAFYLCASSMAGRPGEQYFGPGTRLTVT.

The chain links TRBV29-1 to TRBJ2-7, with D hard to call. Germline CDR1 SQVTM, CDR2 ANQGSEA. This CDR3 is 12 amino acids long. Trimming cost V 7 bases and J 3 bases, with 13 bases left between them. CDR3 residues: CSGRYTSYEQYF. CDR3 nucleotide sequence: TGCAGCGGCCGCTACACCAGCTACGAGCAGTACTTC.

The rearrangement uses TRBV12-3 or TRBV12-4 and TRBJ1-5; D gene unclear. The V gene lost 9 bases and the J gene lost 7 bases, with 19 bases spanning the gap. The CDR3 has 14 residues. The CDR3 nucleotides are TGTGCCAGTCCCCACTGGGCGACCCGGCAGCCCCAGCATTTT. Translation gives CASPHWATRQPQHF.

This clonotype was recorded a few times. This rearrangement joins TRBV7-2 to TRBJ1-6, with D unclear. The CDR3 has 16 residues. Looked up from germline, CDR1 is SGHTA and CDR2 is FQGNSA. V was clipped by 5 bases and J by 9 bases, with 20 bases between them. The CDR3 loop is CASSHKQTISSSPLHF. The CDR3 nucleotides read TGTGCCAGCAGCCACAAGCAGACAATATCCTCTTCACCCCTCCACTTT.

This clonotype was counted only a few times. The CDR3 coding sequence is TGTGCCAGCAAGCCGTCGAACTATGGCTACACCTTC. Amino acids: CASKPSNYGYTF. The genes are TRBV6-2 or TRBV6-3 and TRBJ1-2; no clear D gene. The V gene lost 7 bases and the J gene lost 2 bases, with 8 bases spanning the gap. Germline CDR1 MNHEY, CDR2 SVGEGT. The CDR3 spans 12 residues.